This T cell receptor beta chain stems from a study of shared clonotypes between healthy human individuals. Study results and caveats: The study found approximately 5% of naive CD4 clonotypes shared across a few donors. Generation probability values for non-shared clonotypes were lower than those for clonotypes shared by all four donors.

CD8 cells regarded as naive lacked CD45RO, were positively chosen for CCR7, and omitted terminally differentiated effector memory CD45RA+ cells. The DNA input per sorted-subset replicate PCR was 200 ng, corresponding to some 30,000 T cell genomes. Here immunoSEQ multiplex PCR was the method, and the copy in TCRdb shows in-frame clones only, minus some. The table has more than 2 million clones, about 95% seen once. Points on this clone: Its matching antigen is unknown.

The specimen sequenced was naive CD8+ T cells sorted from blood. This clonotype originated in a young man in good health.

The CDR3 coding sequence is TGTGCCAGTAGAGGGACAGGGGTGTATGGCTACACCTTC. This translates into CASRGTGVYGYTF. This rearrangement joins TRBV19 to TRBJ1-2; 10 positions agree with TRBD1. The V gene's germline CDR1 is LNHDA and CDR2 SQIVND (reference sequence). Trimming cost V 6 bases and J 5 bases; bases outside gene matches: 3. The CDR3 covers 13 residues.